The 4 T cell receptor beta chains given below trace back to one sample, sequenced in a study of prognosis after radiotherapy for stage I lung cancer. TCR beta CDR3 was amplified from genomic DNA by two-round multiplex PCR. For every TRBV and TRBJ gene, a specific primer was used in first-round PCR. Each CDR3 protein gets one entry after TCRdb re-called the multiplex PCR reads with MiXCR. The repertoire holds approximately 22,000 distinct CDR3 sequences, with approximately 43% as singletons. Specimen: PBMCs, collected before or after stereotactic body radiation therapy (not recorded which). Every receptor here comes from a donor over 45 with non-small cell lung cancer.

This clonotype was detected many times. The rearrangement joins TRBV30 to TRBJ2-7; 9 bases match TRBD1. Trimming removed 3 bases from V and 3 bases from J; junction bases left unmatched: 3. The CDR3 is 13 amino acids. From germline, CDR1 is GTSNPN and CDR2 SVGIG (reference sequence). In DNA form, the CDR3 reads TGTGCCTGGAGAAAGGACAGGGGCTACGAGCAGTACTTC. Its protein product is CAWRKDRGYEQYF.

V and J are TRBV6-1 and TRBJ1-2, with D tentatively TRBD1 (6 bases). Germline assignment: CDR1 MNHNS and CDR2 SASEGT. Trimming pared 5 bases from V and 0 bases from J, leaving 19 bases between. There are 17 residues in the CDR3. CDR3 sequence reads: CASSTWFGQPTNYGYTF. DNA for the CDR3: TGTGCCAGCAGTACGTGGTTTGGACAGCCTACTAACTATGGCTACACCTTC.

This clonotype was detected many times. This chain links TRBV6-1 with TRBJ1-4; weak D call: TRBD1 (6 bases). Germline V gene sequence: CDR1 MNHNS, CDR2 SASEGT. CDR3 length: 15 residues. V dropped 9 bases and J dropped 3 bases, with 17 bases sitting between them. The DNA for the CDR3 is TGTGCCAGTCACCCCTACAGGGCACCTAATGAAAAACTGTTTTTT. Protein: CASHPYRAPNEKLFF.

For this clonotype: A much larger clone differs from this one at a single base, so this may be a read error. DNA for the CDR3: TGTGCCACCCGGTCGGGAGCTCAAGAGACCCAGTACTTC. Encoded protein: CATRSGAQETQYF. The chain joins TRBV10-3 to TRBJ2-5; TRBD2 might be the D (6 bases). The CDR3 is 13 residues long. Trimming left V 10 bases short and J 2 bases short, with 14 bases between. The germline CDR1 and CDR2 sequences are ENHRY and SYGVKD.